This record covers a single T cell receptor beta chain. As yet, its antigen is unknown. This sample stems from a study of CD8 T cells in ankylosing spondylitis. Study results and limitations: Ankylosing spondylitis blood appeared to carry a characteristic TCR beta motif of several highly homologous variants.

V lost 3 bases and J lost 2, with 8 bases in between. CDR1 and CDR2 (germline): ENHRY, SYGVKD. This CDR3 has 14 amino acids. TCRdb ran MiXCR on the 5' RACE reads and lists one entry per CDR3 protein. The sample includes a few hundred thousand distinct CDR3 sequences, about 17% of them seen just once. The source material was blood, either unsorted or a sorted T cell fraction (not recorded which). The TCR sequence derives from a male donor with ankylosing spondylitis. V is TRBV10-3 and J is TRBJ2-1; the D gene is possibly TRBD2 (5 bases). In DNA form, the CDR3 reads TGTGCCATCAGTGATTACGGGGCCTACAATGAGCAGTTCTTC. Protein: CAISDYGAYNEQFF.